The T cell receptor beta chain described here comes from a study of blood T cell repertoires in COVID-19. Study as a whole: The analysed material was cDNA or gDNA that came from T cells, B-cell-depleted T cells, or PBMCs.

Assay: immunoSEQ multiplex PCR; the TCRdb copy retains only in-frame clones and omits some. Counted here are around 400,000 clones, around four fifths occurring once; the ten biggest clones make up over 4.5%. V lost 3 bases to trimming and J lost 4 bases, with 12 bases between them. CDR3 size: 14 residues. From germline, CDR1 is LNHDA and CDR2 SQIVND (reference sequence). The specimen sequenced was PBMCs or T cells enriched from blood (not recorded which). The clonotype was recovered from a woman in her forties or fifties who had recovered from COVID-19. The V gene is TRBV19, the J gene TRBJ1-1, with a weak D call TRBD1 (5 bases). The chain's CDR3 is CASSILGGSTEAFF. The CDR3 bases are TGTGCCAGTAGTATTCTTGGGGGGAGCACTGAAGCTTTCTTT.